A single sample gave rise to the 28 T cell receptor beta chains below, sequenced in a study of shared clonotypes between healthy human individuals. The assay was immunoSEQ multiplex PCR, and TCRdb's table has in-frame clones only and misses some. In the table there are approximately 1.1 million clones, roughly 74% of which are singletons. Material for sequencing was memory CD4+ T cells from PBMCs. Subset indicated: CD45RA-negative fraction. Every receptor here comes from a young man in good health. Some clones in this sample may be carry-over from other donors' samples.

This chain joins TRBV13 and TRBJ2-3, with D perhaps TRBD1 (6 bases). The germline V gene has CDR1 PRHDT and CDR2 FYEKMQ (reference sequence). The germline V and J ends were trimmed by 6 bases and 2 bases, with 18 bases remaining between them. CDR3 size: 16 residues. Here the CDR3 DNA reads TGTGCCAGCAGAGAAACAGGGCGCCGATCCACAGATACGCAGTATTTT. Amino acids: CASRETGRRSTDTQYF.

V gene TRBV18 combines with J gene TRBJ2-7, with 9 bases aligning to TRBD2. This CDR3 is 16 amino acids long. V lost 3 bases to trimming and J lost 5 bases; unmatched junction nucleotides: 11. In germline, CDR1 is KGHSH, CDR2 LQKENI. The CDR3 loop reads CASSPFGASGTHEQYF. CDR3 coding DNA: TGTGCCAGCTCACCCTTCGGGGCTAGCGGGACCCACGAGCAGTACTTC.

This chain connects TRBV10-3 to TRBJ2-3, with 8 bases matching TRBD2. Germline CDR1 and CDR2: ENHRY and SYGVKD. With 0 bases clipped from V and 4 bases from J, the junction kept 9 bases outside the gene matches. CDR3 length: 17 residues. The CDR3 coding sequence is TGTGCCATCAGTGAGTCAAATAGCGCTAGCGGGCCAGATACGCAGTATTTT. Protein sequence: CAISESNSASGPDTQYF.

The count of this clone is one. The chain uses TRBV9 and TRBJ1-3; possibly TRBD1 for D (5 bases). The CDR3 has 14 residues. V was shortened by 3 bases and J by 4 bases, with 11 bases between the two germline ends. Germline loops: CDR1 SGDLS, CDR2 YYNGEE. CDR3 DNA sequence: TGTGCCAGCAGCGGAGGGGAAGCGGGAAACACCATATATTTT. Translated, it gives CASSGGEAGNTIYF.

The chain has TRBV4-3 and TRBJ2-1; D remains unclear. The CDR3 sequence is 15 residues long. The germline CDR1 and CDR2 sequences are LGHNA and YSLEER. The V and J ends lost 0 bases and 2 bases respectively, with 8 bases between them. CDR3 loop: CASSQEPRTYNEQFF. The CDR3 DNA follows: TGCGCCAGCAGCCAAGAGCCGCGGACCTACAATGAGCAGTTCTTC.

The chain links TRBV5-4 to TRBJ2-6; 12 positions agree with TRBD1. J was trimmed by 0 bases and V by 4 bases; bases with no gene match: 2. Germline assignment: CDR1 SGHNT and CDR2 YYREEE (reference sequence). The CDR3 runs 17 residues. This CDR3 is CASSLGQGASGANVLTF. The CDR3 DNA sequence: TGTGCCAGCAGCCTGGGACAGGGGGCCTCTGGGGCCAACGTCCTGACTTTC.

The J gene is TRBJ1-3, the V gene TRBV29-1; tentative D call: TRBD1 (5 bases). CDR1 SQVTM and CDR2 ANQGSEA come from the germline V gene. The length of the CDR3 is 12 residues. Deletions cut 4 bases from V and 1 base from J, with 5 bases between. The CDR3 loop reads CSVGTSGNTIYF. CDR3 DNA: TGCAGCGTTGGGACATCTGGAAACACCATATATTTT.

The CDR3 protein is CASSSQGATLETQYF. The CDR3 DNA reads as TGTGCCAGCAGTTCCCAGGGGGCCACCCTGGAGACCCAGTACTTC. The chain carries TRBV28 and TRBJ2-5, with 8 positions matching TRBD1. With 4 bases clipped from V and 5 bases from J, the junction kept 9 bases outside the gene matches. The CDR3 is 15 residues long. Germline V CDR1 and CDR2: MDHEN, SYDVKM.

This chain links TRBV10-2 with TRBJ1-5; a weak D match, TRBD1 (5 bases). CDR3 length: 12 amino acids. CDR1 and CDR2 (germline): WSHSY, SAAADI. Trimming took off 7 bases at V and 4 bases at J, with 8 bases between the two ends. The CDR3 nucleotides are TGCGCCAGCACTGACAGTAATCAGCCCCAGCATTTT. Its protein is CASTDSNQPQHF.

The rearrangement joins TRBV5-6 to TRBJ2-7, with TRBD2 identical over 8 bases. CDR3 length: 15 residues. V lost 4 bases to trimming and J lost 6 bases; unmatched junction nucleotides: 12. Germline CDR1 and CDR2: SGHDT and YYEEEE. This CDR3 reads CASSRGTQRGLEQYF. CDR3 nucleotide sequence: TGTGCCAGCAGCCGAGGTACCCAGCGGGGGCTCGAGCAGTACTTC.

The chain recombines TRBV4-1 with TRBJ2-5, with a weak D call TRBD2 (6 bases). The V gene's germline CDR1 is MGHRA and CDR2 YSYEKL. Trimming took 5 bases from V and 1 from J, leaving 11 bases between them. CDR3 length equals 14 residues. CDR3 coding DNA: TGCGCCAGCAGCGCCCCGGGAGCCCAAGAGACCCAGTACTTC. Translating it yields CASSAPGAQETQYF.

The count of this clone is one. One base away lies a much larger clone, so this may be a sequencing read error. The J gene is TRBJ2-7, the V gene TRBV7-2, with 9 bases that match TRBD1. This CDR3 is 14 amino acids long. J gave up 3 bases and V 4 bases, and 4 bases lay outside the gene matches. Germline assignment: CDR1 SGHTA and CDR2 FQGNSA. The CDR3 loop reads CASSSGTGLYEQYF. As DNA, the CDR3 is TGTGCCAGCAGCTCCGGGACAGGGCTCTACGAGCAGTACTTC. The variable domain in full, completed from reference TRBV7-2 and TRBJ2-7, reads GAGVSQSPSNKVTEKGKDVELRCDPISGHTALYWYRQSLGQGLEFLIYFQGNSAPDKSGLPSDRFSAERTGGSVSTLTIQRTQQEDSAVYLCASSSGTGLYEQYFGPGTRLTVT.

V is TRBV7-8 and J is TRBJ1-1; unclear D gene. The CDR3 has 13 residues. V was shortened by 2 bases and J by 5 bases, with 9 bases between the two germline ends. CDR1 and CDR2 from the germline V gene are SGHVS and FQNEAQ. The CDR3 DNA follows: TGTGCCAGCAGCTTACAACGGGGAACTGAAGCTTTCTTT. Translated, it gives CASSLQRGTEAFF.

V and J are TRBV11-2 and TRBJ2-7, with 10 bases matching TRBD2. V dropped 4 bases and J dropped 6; count of bases not matched to a gene: 18. This CDR3 is built from 18 residues. Looked up from germline, CDR1 is SGHAT and CDR2 is FQNNGV. CDR3 nucleotide sequence: TGTGCCAGCAGCTCGTATAGACTAGCGGGCCCCCCTGTCGCCGAGCAGTACTTC. Protein sequence: CASSSYRLAGPPVAEQYF.

The rearrangement links TRBV28 to TRBJ2-3, with D possibly being TRBD1 or TRBD2 (5 bases each). CDR1 and CDR2 (germline): MDHEN, SYDVKM. V was trimmed by 6 bases and J by 2 bases, leaving 9 bases between them. The CDR3 has 13 residues. The CDR3 region has the DNA TGTGCCAGCAGACCGGGGCTCACAGATACGCAGTATTTT. Its translation is CASRPGLTDTQYF.

Turning to this clone: The same CDR3 can be traced to other DNA sequences in this sample. V usage is TRBV9 and J usage is TRBJ1-2; possible D gene TRBD1, 5 bases. V gave up 0 bases and J gave up 8 bases, with 11 bases separating them. This CDR3 has 13 residues. Per germline, CDR1 SGDLS and CDR2 YYNGEE. The CDR3 loop is CASSVDGGEGYTF. Here the CDR3 DNA reads TGTGCCAGCAGCGTAGACGGAGGGGAGGGCTACACCTTC.

This chain connects TRBV19 to TRBJ1-5; D unclear. The germline CDR1 and CDR2 sequences are LNHDA and SQIVND (reference sequence). V lost 3 bases and J 0 bases, leaving 6 bases between the germline ends. This CDR3 spans 14 amino acids. The CDR3 coding sequence is TGTGCCAGTAGTATTGGACCTAGCAATCAGCCCCAGCATTTT. This codes for CASSIGPSNQPQHF.

The CDR3 spells CASSLAAGGSYEQYF. The CDR3 region has the DNA TGTGCCAGCAGCTTAGCGGCAGGGGGGAGCTACGAGCAGTACTTC. V is TRBV11-3 and J is TRBJ2-7, with D possibly TRBD1 on 7 matching bases. Germline CDR1 reads SGHNT; CDR2 reads YENEEA. Trimming removed 1 base from V and 3 bases from J, with 13 bases in between. The CDR3 sequence is 15 residues long. Full variable domain (outside the CDR3, taken from reference TRBV11-3 and TRBJ2-7): EAGVVQSPRYKIIEKKQPVAFWCNPISGHNTLYWYLQNLGQGPELLIRYENEEAVDDSQLPKDRFSAERLKGVDSTLKIQPAELGDSAVYLCASSLAAGGSYEQYFGPGTRLTVT.

This sequence joins TRBV4-2 and TRBJ2-2; the match to TRBD2 covers 9 bases. The V segment lost 4 bases and the J segment 5 bases; nucleotides outside the gene matches: 8. The CDR3 loop spans 16 amino acids. Germline V gives CDR1 LGHNA, CDR2 YNFKEQ. The DNA for the CDR3 is TGTGCCAGCAGCCGAGAAGCGGGAGGAGCAACCGGGGAGCTGTTTTTT. This encodes CASSREAGGATGELFF.

V is TRBV28 and J is TRBJ2-5, with a tentative D call TRBD2 (5 bases). CDR3 length: 14 amino acids. Germline CDR1 reads MDHEN; CDR2 reads SYDVKM. Trimming stripped 6 bases from V and 5 bases from J, with 16 bases between. Here the CDR3 DNA reads TGTGCCAGCAGCACTACCCGGGGTGGGGAGACCCAGTACTTC. It is translated as CASSTTRGGETQYF. Looking up the rest from reference TRBV28 and TRBJ2-5 gives the full variable domain: DVKVTQSSRYLVKRTGEKVFLECVQDMDHENMFWYRQDPGLGLRLIYFSYDVKMKEKGDIPEGYSVSREKKERFSLILESASTNQTSMYLCASSTTRGGETQYFGPGTRLLVL.

The V gene is TRBV11-2, the J gene TRBJ2-7; D not certain. Germline V gene sequence: CDR1 SGHAT, CDR2 FQNNGV. The CDR3 consists of 11 residues. Trimming pared 6 bases from V and 2 bases from J, leaving 5 bases between. The CDR3 bases are TGTGCCAGCAGAACCACCTACGAGCAGTACTTC. This translates into CASRTTYEQYF.

The V gene is TRBV4-2, the J gene TRBJ2-1; 8 bases are a match to TRBD2. The CDR3 spans 14 residues. Losses at the gene ends were 3 bases for V and 6 bases for J; bases not matched to a gene: 4. In germline, CDR1 is LGHNA, CDR2 YNFKEQ. In DNA, the CDR3 is TGTGCCAGCAGCCACCGTGGACTAGCCAATGAGCAGTTCTTC. Its translation is CASSHRGLANEQFF.

This chain uses TRBV4-3 with TRBJ1-6; TRBD1 might be the D (5 bases). Deletions cut 1 base from V and 9 bases from J, with 13 bases between. The CDR3 totals 15 residues. Germline V CDR1 and CDR2: LGHNA, YSLEER. The CDR3 sequence: CASSQGQPGTSPLHF. DNA of the CDR3: TGCGCCAGCAGCCAAGGACAGCCTGGAACTTCACCCCTCCACTTT.

This clone has only one observation. The V and J genes are TRBV28 and TRBJ2-3, with 8 bases aligning to TRBD2. The CDR3 covers 17 residues. Unmatched junction bases numbered 8, after V lost 3 bases and J lost 0 bases. Germline V lookup: CDR1 MDHEN, CDR2 SYDVKM. CDR3 in DNA: TGTGCCAGCAGTTTGATCGGGGCTAGCGGGAGCACAGATACGCAGTATTTT. It yields the protein CASSLIGASGSTDTQYF.

The CDR3 DNA reads TGTGCCAGCAGCCCCCGACCCGTCCCAGGGGATTCCTACAATGAGCAGTTCTTC. Translation: CASSPRPVPGDSYNEQFF. The chain combines TRBV14 with TRBJ2-1; weak D call: TRBD1 (6 bases). The CDR3 runs 18 residues. CDR1 is SGHDN and CDR2 is FVKESK in the germline V gene. The V end was cut by 4 bases, the J end by 1 base, with 20 bases between.

The chain recombines TRBV5-5 with TRBJ2-4, with a possible D match to TRBD1 (6 bases). Per the germline V gene, CDR1 is SGHKS and CDR2 is YYEKEE (reference sequence). This CDR3 comprises 13 residues. V was cut by 0 bases and J by 6 bases, with 7 bases left in between. DNA of the CDR3: TGTGCCAGCAGCTTGGGGACAGTAAACATTCAGTACTTC. This codes for CASSLGTVNIQYF.

This clone showed up just a few times. The chain links TRBV30 to TRBJ2-1; a weak D match, TRBD2 (6 bases). V was cut by 8 bases and J by 15 bases, with 23 bases left in between. The germline gives CDR1 GTSNPN, CDR2 SVGIG (reference sequence). CDR3 length: 12 residues. CDR3 in amino acids: CARDSYRGSLFF. DNA for the CDR3: TGTGCCAGGGACTCCTACCGGGGTAGTTTGTTCTTC.

The chain employs TRBV2 and TRBJ2-5; D might be TRBD1 or TRBD2, each matching 5 bases. V gave up 8 bases and J gave up 3 bases, with 13 bases separating them. The V gene's germline CDR1 is SNHLY and CDR2 FYNNEI. The CDR3 runs to 13 residues. The CDR3 region is CASGTGTEETQYF. CDR3 nucleotides: TGTGCCAGCGGGACCGGGACGGAAGAGACCCAGTACTTC.